Below, 16 T cell receptor beta chains from the same sample are listed, as sequenced in a study of blood T cell repertoires in COVID-19. Sequencing used immunoSEQ multiplex PCR; TCRdb keeps in-frame clones, though not all of them. The table shows some 180,000 clones, with around nine tenths occurring only once. Input material: peripheral blood. The source is a man aged 45 to 65 with COVID-19, enrolled during active disease.

The chain carries TRBV6-6 and TRBJ1-5; D not certain. Germline assignment: CDR1 MNHNY and CDR2 SVGAGI (reference sequence). The CDR3 consists of 17 residues. The V and J ends lost 5 bases and 0 bases respectively, with 17 bases between them. The CDR3 bases are TGTGCCAGCAGTCCGGTACGTGGGAGGGATAGCAATCAGCCCCAGCATTTT. It yields the protein CASSPVRGRDSNQPQHF.

The chain uses TRBV10-3 and TRBJ2-7; TRBD1 matches at 7 bases. Per germline, CDR1 ENHRY and CDR2 SYGVKD. This CDR3 contains 13 residues. The junction had 3 bases not matched to a gene; V was cut back by 2 bases and J by 5 bases. This CDR3 reads CAISEGDRDEQYF. CDR3 in DNA: TGTGCCATCAGTGAGGGAGACAGGGACGAGCAGTACTTC.

V and J are TRBV2 and TRBJ2-2, with D hard to call. The CDR3 spans 13 residues. CDR1 SNHLY and CDR2 FYNNEI come from the germline V gene. Trimming shortened V by 2 bases and J by 1 base, and 2 bases separated the two germline ends. CDR3 residues: CASSEQNTGELFF. CDR3 DNA sequence: TGTGCCAGCAGTGAACAGAACACCGGGGAGCTGTTTTTT.

This chain uses TRBV11-2 with TRBJ2-7, with D maybe TRBD1 (6 bases). The germline V gene has CDR1 SGHAT and CDR2 FQNNGV. This CDR3 has 14 residues. V was trimmed by 1 base and J by 3 bases, leaving 10 bases between them. In DNA, the CDR3 is TGTGCCAGCAGCTTAGTGGTCAGGGGCTACGAGCAGTACTTC. This codes for CASSLVVRGYEQYF. The variable domain in full, with the rest retrieved from reference TRBV11-2 and TRBJ2-7, is EAGVAQSPRYKIIEKRQSVAFWCNPISGHATLYWYQQILGQGPKLLIQFQNNGVVDDSQLPKDRFSAERLKGVDSTLKIQPAKLEDSAVYLCASSLVVRGYEQYFGPGTRLTVT.

The J gene is TRBJ2-7, the V gene TRBV6-2 or TRBV6-3; 10 nucleotides line up with TRBD2. The germline V gene encodes CDR1 MNHEY and CDR2 SVGEGT. Trimming took 2 bases from V and 2 from J; bases not matched to a gene: 9. The length of the CDR3 is 17 residues. The CDR3 coding sequence is TGTGCCAGCAGTTACCTCCCCACTAGCGGGAATGCCTACGAGCAGTACTTC. This translates into CASSYLPTSGNAYEQYF.

A remark on this clone: At one boundary the junction diverges from the germline segment, which might be a read error. The chain uses TRBV3-1 (or the pseudogene TRBV3-2) and TRBJ2-3; 14 nucleotides line up with TRBD2. The CDR3 runs to 14 residues. Germline assignment: CDR1 LGHDT and CDR2 YNNKEL (reference sequence). CDR3 nucleotide sequence: TGTGCCAGCAGCCGTCGACTAGCGGGGGGGGGCGTGCATTTT. Its protein product is CASSRRLAGGGVHF.

The chain couples TRBV5-1 to TRBJ1-6; D is perhaps TRBD1 (6 bases). Per germline, CDR1 SGHRS and CDR2 YFSETQ. This CDR3 region has 15 residues. Trimming cost V 4 bases and J 8 bases, with 16 bases left between them. The DNA for the CDR3 is TGCGCCAGCAGCACCCGGGACACCTACCATTCACCCCTCCACTTT. Translation: CASSTRDTYHSPLHF.

CDR3 region: CAWSPRTGAHNSPLHF. As DNA, the CDR3 is TGTGCCTGGAGTCCCCGGACAGGAGCCCATAATTCACCCCTCCACTTT. The genes are TRBV30 and TRBJ1-6; 7 positions match TRBD1. Germline V gene data show CDR1 as GTSNPN and CDR2 as SVGIG (reference sequence). V dropped 2 bases and J dropped 5; count of bases not matched to a gene: 9. The CDR3 loop spans 16 amino acids.

This chain links TRBV6-2 or TRBV6-3 with TRBJ2-3; 11 nucleotides match TRBD2. Trimming took 4 bases from V and 0 from J; bases not matched to a gene: 9. This CDR3 has 18 residues. CDR1 and CDR2 from the germline V gene are MNHEY and SVGEGT. The CDR3 DNA is TGTGCCAGCAGTTTCGTTCCGCGACTAGCGGGGAGCACAGATACGCAGTATTTT. It yields the protein CASSFVPRLAGSTDTQYF.

The genes are TRBV5-1 and TRBJ1-6; the D is unclear. Trimming took 3 bases from V and 8 from J, leaving 12 bases between them. Looked up from germline, CDR1 is SGHRS and CDR2 is YFSETQ. The CDR3 extends over 14 amino acids. The CDR3 spells CASSYLESDSPLHF. The CDR3 DNA is TGCGCCAGCAGCTACTTAGAAAGTGATTCACCCCTCCACTTT.

The chain has TRBV10-3 and TRBJ1-1; 8 bases map to TRBD1. The CDR3 loop spans 14 amino acids. V lost 6 bases, J lost 1 base, and 4 bases stayed unmatched. Germline loops: CDR1 ENHRY, CDR2 SYGVKD. CDR3 in DNA: TGTGCCATCAGCCCACAGGGGGGGAACACTGAAGCTTTCTTT. Its protein product is CAISPQGGNTEAFF.

The chain recombines TRBV18 with TRBJ1-1; 8 positions agree with TRBD1. This CDR3 contains 18 residues. The ends lost 2 bases at V and 4 bases at J; junction bases unmatched: 15. Germline CDR1 and CDR2: KGHSH and LQKENI. The DNA of the CDR3 is TGTGCCAGCTCACCAGCGACAGGGGCGACTAGGATTGCCACTGAAGCTTTCTTT. Its translation: CASSPATGATRIATEAFF.

The chain combines TRBV3-1 (or the pseudogene TRBV3-2) with TRBJ2-7; 9 bases line up with TRBD1. Germline-derived CDR1 and CDR2 are LGHDT and YNNKEL (reference sequence). With 3 bases clipped from V and 3 bases from J, the junction kept 6 bases outside the gene matches. The CDR3 has 15 amino acids. The CDR3 nucleotides read TGTGCCAGCAGCCAGGACAGGGGCAACTTCTACGAGCAGTACTTC. Protein product: CASSQDRGNFYEQYF.

The J gene is TRBJ2-3, the V gene TRBV5-6; D is perhaps TRBD1 (5 bases). The V gene lost 5 bases and the J gene lost 0 bases, with 7 bases spanning the gap. The CDR3 is made up of 13 amino acids. Germline V lookup: CDR1 SGHDT, CDR2 YYEEEE. The CDR3 DNA is TGTGCCAGCAGACAGGACAGCACAGATACGCAGTATTTT. It translates to CASRQDSTDTQYF. Full variable domain (outside the CDR3, taken from reference TRBV5-6 and TRBJ2-3): DAGVTQSPTHLIKTRGQQVTLRCSPKSGHDTVSWYQQALGQGPQFIFQYYEEEERQRGNFPDRFSGHQFPNYSSELNVNALLLGDSALYLCASRQDSTDTQYFGPGTRLTVL.

CDR3 coding DNA: TGTGCCAGCAGTTTCACCGACCCGGGACAGGGGAGTGGCTACACCTTC. This translates into CASSFTDPGQGSGYTF. The chain has TRBV6-5 and TRBJ1-2; TRBD1 aligns across 10 bases. This CDR3 region has 16 residues. Trimming took 4 bases from V and 7 from J; bases not matched to a gene: 12. Germline CDR1 is MNHEY and CDR2 is SVGAGI.

The J gene is TRBJ2-3, the V gene TRBV7-6; TRBD2 aligns across 10 bases. The CDR3 has 12 amino acids. Per the germline V gene, CDR1 is SGHVS and CDR2 is FNYEAQ. With 4 bases clipped from V and 10 bases from J, the junction kept 2 bases outside the gene matches. Here the CDR3 DNA reads TGTGCCAGCAGCTCTAGCGGGGGACCGCAGTATTTT. This sequence encodes CASSSSGGPQYF.